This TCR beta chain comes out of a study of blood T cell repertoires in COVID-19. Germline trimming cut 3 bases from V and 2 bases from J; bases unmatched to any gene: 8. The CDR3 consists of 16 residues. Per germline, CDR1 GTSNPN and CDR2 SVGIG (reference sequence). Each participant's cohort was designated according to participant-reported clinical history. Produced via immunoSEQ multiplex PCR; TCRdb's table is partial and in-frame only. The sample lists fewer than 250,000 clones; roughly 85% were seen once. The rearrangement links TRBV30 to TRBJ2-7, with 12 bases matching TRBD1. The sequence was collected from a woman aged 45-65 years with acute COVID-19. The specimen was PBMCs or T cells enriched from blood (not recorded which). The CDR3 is CAWRGQGASPTYEQYF. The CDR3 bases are TGTGCCTGGAGGGGACAGGGGGCTTCCCCTACCTACGAGCAGTACTTC.